Below are 9 T cell receptor beta chains sequenced from a single sample in a study of long-term antiretroviral therapy in people with HIV. Version v3.0 of the immunoSEQ assay ran at survey level. Clones were read by immunoSEQ multiplex PCR, and TCRdb kept only the in-frame ones, dropping some. In the table there are 25,000 to 35,000 clones, around 93% of which are singletons. Material: unsorted PBMCs, obtained approximately 7.4 years after starting antiretroviral therapy. Receptors originate from a man aged 50 to 59 with HIV.

J is TRBJ2-1 and V is TRBV4-1, with 9 bases identical to TRBD2. This CDR3 spans 16 amino acids. CDR1 is MGHRA, CDR2 YSYEKL, per germline. V lost 3 bases, J lost 7 bases, and 10 bases stayed unmatched. CDR3 loop: CASSQDPYLAGNEQFF. CDR3 DNA sequence: TGCGCCAGCAGCCAGGACCCCTACCTAGCGGGGAATGAGCAGTTCTTC.

J is TRBJ2-7 and V is TRBV4-1; 10 bases agree with TRBD2. This CDR3 region has 15 residues. Germline CDR1 reads MGHRA; CDR2 reads YSYEKL. V lost 1 base and J lost 5; bases outside the gene matches: 5. Written as DNA, the CDR3 is TGCGCCAGCAGCCAAGTTGAAGCGGGGGGGAACGAGCAGTACTTC. Its protein is CASSQVEAGGNEQYF.

The chain has TRBV5-5 and TRBJ1-1; D uncertain. V lost 4 bases and J 0 bases, leaving 16 bases between the germline ends. Per the germline V gene, CDR1 is SGHKS and CDR2 is YYEKEE (reference sequence). The CDR3 extends over 16 amino acids. CDR3 bases: TGTGCCAGCAGCCCACCGTTCGACCGAGTGAACACTGAAGCTTTCTTT. Translation gives CASSPPFDRVNTEAFF.

The V call is TRBV4-1, the J call TRBJ1-6; the D is unclear. The CDR3 is 13 residues long. Trimming stripped 0 bases from V and 14 bases from J, with 11 bases between. Germline CDR1 MGHRA, CDR2 YSYEKL. The CDR3 here is CASSQDVARSLHF. Written as DNA, the CDR3 is TGCGCCAGCAGCCAAGACGTGGCCCGATCCCTCCACTTT.

The chain recombines TRBV15 with TRBJ2-4; tentatively, D is TRBD2 (5 bases). Trimming removed 5 bases from V and 4 bases from J, with 12 bases in between. The CDR3 covers 14 residues. The germline gives CDR1 LNHNV, CDR2 YYDKDF (reference sequence). CDR3 amino acids: CATSGRTGKNIQYF. CDR3 sequence (DNA): TGTGCCACCAGCGGAAGGACTGGGAAAAACATTCAGTACTTC.

The rearrangement links TRBV7-2 to TRBJ2-3; D is possibly TRBD2 (5 bases). Germline V gives CDR1 SGHTA, CDR2 FQGNSA. Trimming removed 5 bases at V and 2 bases at J, with 8 bases between. CDR3 length: 13 amino acids. The CDR3: CASSHDYTDTQYF. The CDR3 bases are TGTGCCAGCAGCCACGACTACACAGATACGCAGTATTTT. Together with reference TRBV7-2 and TRBJ2-3, the CDR3 gives the full variable domain: GAGVSQSPSNKVTEKGKDVELRCDPISGHTALYWYRQSLGQGLEFLIYFQGNSAPDKSGLPSDRFSAERTGGSVSTLTIQRTQQEDSAVYLCASSHDYTDTQYFGPGTRLTVL.

The chain is built from TRBV2 and TRBJ1-5, with D possibly being TRBD1 (5 bases). V was clipped by 8 bases and J by 7 bases, with 21 bases between them. Germline V gene sequence: CDR1 SNHLY, CDR2 FYNNEI. The CDR3 is made up of 15 amino acids. DNA of the CDR3: TGTGCCAGCGGGGGAAGTGGGGGGTCGGGACAGCCCCAGCATTTT. The encoded protein is CASGGSGGSGQPQHF.

Notes on this clone: Other DNA sequences in this sample translate to the same CDR3. The chain uses TRBV7-9 and TRBJ2-7; possible D gene TRBD2, 6 bases. Deletions cut 1 base from V and 0 bases from J, with 10 bases between. CDR3 length: 15 residues. The V gene's germline CDR1 is SEHNR and CDR2 FQNEAQ (reference sequence). This chain's CDR3 is CASSLDRGSSYEQYF. As DNA, the CDR3 is TGTGCCAGCAGCTTAGATCGGGGGAGCTCCTACGAGCAGTACTTC. The entire variable domain, with the rest obtained from reference TRBV7-9 and TRBJ2-7, is as follows: DTGVSQNPRHKITKRGQNVTFRCDPISEHNRLYWYRQTLGQGPEFLTYFQNEAQLEKSRLLSDRFSAERPKGSFSTLEIQRTEQGDSAMYLCASSLDRGSSYEQYFGPGTRLTVT.

The CDR3 protein is CASSPGQGVNNEQYF. CDR3 nucleotide sequence: TGTGCCAGCAGCCCGGGACAGGGGGTGAACAACGAGCAGTACTTC. This chain links TRBV7-2 with TRBJ2-7; 11 bases align to TRBD1. V trimming: 5 bases; J trimming: 5 bases; junction bases outside the gene matches: 8. There are 15 residues in the CDR3. Looked up from germline, CDR1 is SGHTA and CDR2 is FQGNSA.